One T cell receptor (beta chain) is described in this entry. Its antigen is currently not known. No quality values exist for individual bases; no much larger clone is one base distant. To sequence the TCRbeta CDR3 region, genomic DNA was isolated from the sorted cells. The immunoSEQ Assay was used for sequencing of TCRbeta CDR3 regions. The immuneACCESS repertoire file appears here via TCRdb, limited to in-frame rearrangements. These files lack a portion of the clones; in checked studies, under half of the deficit traces to unresolved V genes, and the cause of the others is not known. This sample lists 100,000 or so clones; 87% were detected once. The leading ten clones occupy about 0.3% of the sample. Patients with a history of autoimmune disease or receiving systemic immunosuppression were excluded from the trial. Peripheral blood for TCR sequencing was collected from all dose cohorts at baseline, on cycle 4 day 1, and on cycle 7 day 1. The samples were drawn from a first-in-human, open-label, multicenter phase I dose-escalation trial of ivuxolimab. Adults with locally advanced or metastatic melanoma, renal cell carcinoma, hepatocellular carcinoma or head and neck squamous cell carcinoma were enrolled in the trial. Before TCR sequencing, CD4+ T cells and CD8+ T cells were sorted from peripheral blood as separate populations.

The source of the sample is a study of OX40 agonist ivuxolimab in advanced cancers. Describing the broader study: Ivuxolimab, which targeted the costimulatory receptor OX40 (CD134), was an agonistic, fully human IgG2 monoclonal antibody. The purpose of peripheral TCRbeta sequencing was to test whether ivuxolimab changed TCR sequence diversity and led to clonal T-cell expansion. Among the roughly 50 dose-escalation patients, 19 had hepatocellular carcinoma, approximately 15 melanoma, 9 renal cell carcinoma and 9 head and neck cancer. Intravenous ivuxolimab was administered to patients every 2 weeks at six dose levels: 0.01, 0.1, 0.3, 1.5, 3 and 10 mg/kg. The paper reports the monotherapy dose-escalation portion (N of about 56 patients) of the phase I ivuxolimab trial. The dose-escalation cohort was 82.7% male with a mean age of about 65 years, ranging from roughly 20 to 80. Patients were allowed to have had prior anti-PD-1, anti-PD-L1 or anti-CTLA-4 therapy, and approximately 40% of the dose-escalation patients had been treated with checkpoint inhibitors. Partial responses occurred in three dose-escalation patients, of whom one had hepatocellular carcinoma and two had cutaneous melanoma. Overall study results and their limits: At doses from 0.1 to 3.0 mg/kg, clonal expansion was seen in both CD4+ and CD8+ blood T cells between baseline and week 6. Low levels of normalized T-cell clonal expansion were also seen in some patients who did not respond. In partial responders in the 0.1-3.0 mg/kg groups, normalized peripheral clonal expansion was found to be among the lowest, especially among CD8+ T cells. Antigen specificity was not determined for the clonally expanded peripheral T cells. On average, CD8+ T cells showed more expanded clones than CD4+ T cells after ivuxolimab.

V lost 0 bases and J lost 5 bases; the stretch between them is 7 bases long. Looking up the germline V gene (reference sequence) yields CDR1 MNHNY and CDR2 SVGAGI. Reading from cysteine to phenylalanine, the CDR3 counts 13 amino acids. Here the CDR3 DNA is all that survives: 39 bases in frame from base 1. This chain is built from TRBV6-6 and TRBJ1-2; a weak D assignment points to TRBD1 (5 bases agree). Material: CD4+ or CD8+ T cells sorted from blood, obtained in a trial of the OX40 agonist ivuxolimab. This receptor was taken from an adult with an advanced solid tumor such as melanoma, head and neck, liver or kidney cancer. The base sequence is TGTGCCAGCAGTTACTCTGCAGGGTATGGCTACACCTTC. It codes for CASSYSAGYGYTF.